These T cell receptor beta chains were read from a single sample in a study of blood T cells in healthy people across ages. Using its own MiXCR run on the 5' RACE reads, TCRdb lists one record per CDR3 protein. The sample includes 700,000 to 950,000 distinct CDR3 sequences, 58% seen only once; the top ten take about 20%. The sequencing input was blood. These receptors were obtained from a young man in good health. Each CDR3 is given with its conserved first and last residue. The order of the fields is clone size, D gene, V gene, CDR3 length, J gene, CDR3 DNA, CDR3 protein. D genes are given only for firm matches. The size of a clone is reported for some rows only, either as once, few or many, or as a class for expanded clones.

abundance: -; d_gene: -; v_gene: TRBV29-1; len: 13; j_gene: TRBJ2-7; CDR3nt: TGCAGCGTTATGTCCAGGGACTCCTACGAGCAGTACTTC; CDR3aa: CSVMSRDSYEQYF
abundance: few; d_gene: -; v_gene: TRBV7-2; len: 15; j_gene: TRBJ2-7; CDR3nt: TGTGCCAGCAGCCTTCAAACGGGACTGACGGATGAGCAGTACTTC; CDR3aa: CASSLQTGLTDEQYF
abundance: -; d_gene: TRBD1; v_gene: TRBV29-1; len: 12; j_gene: TRBJ2-7; CDR3nt: TGCAGCGTTGGGCAGGGGGCGGGCGAGCAGTACTTC; CDR3aa: CSVGQGAGEQYF
abundance: -; d_gene: -; v_gene: TRBV6-2/TRBV6-3; len: 15; j_gene: TRBJ2-3; CDR3nt: TGTGCCAGCAGTTACCATGAGACTAGTGTGAATACGCAGTATTTT; CDR3aa: CASSYHETSVNTQYF
abundance: -; d_gene: TRBD2; v_gene: TRBV7-3; len: 16; j_gene: TRBJ2-6; CDR3nt: TGTGCCAGCAGCTTTAGCGGGGGCTCTGGGGCCAACGTCCTGACTTTC; CDR3aa: CASSFSGGSGANVLTF
abundance: once; d_gene: -; v_gene: TRBV2; len: 11; j_gene: TRBJ1-2; CDR3nt: TGTGCCAGCACCCCAGGGCATGGCTACACCTTC; CDR3aa: CASTPGHGYTF
abundance: few; d_gene: -; v_gene: TRBV6-1; len: 13; j_gene: TRBJ1-1; CDR3nt: TGTGCCAGCAGTGAAGTGTGGGGTACTGAAGCTTTCTTT; CDR3aa: CASSEVWGTEAFF
abundance: -; d_gene: -; v_gene: TRBV20-1; len: 10; j_gene: TRBJ2-4; CDR3nt: TGCAGTGTGGAGACAAACATTCAGTACTTC; CDR3aa: CSVETNIQYF
abundance: few; d_gene: -; v_gene: TRBV20-1; len: 13; j_gene: TRBJ1-2; CDR3nt: TGCAGTGCTAGGTCGGGGGGCTCGGATGGCTACACCTTC; CDR3aa: CSARSGGSDGYTF
abundance: -; d_gene: -; v_gene: TRBV20-1; len: 12; j_gene: TRBJ2-5; CDR3nt: TGCAGTGCTGCGTTCAGGGAAGAGACCCAGTACTTC; CDR3aa: CSAAFREETQYF
abundance: -; d_gene: -; v_gene: TRBV27; len: 15; j_gene: TRBJ1-2; CDR3nt: TGTGCCAGCAGTATGTCAATCCGGCCGTGGTATGGCTACACCTTC; CDR3aa: CASSMSIRPWYGYTF
abundance: once; d_gene: -; v_gene: TRBV7-9; len: 14; j_gene: TRBJ2-5; CDR3nt: TGTGCCAGCAGCTCCACATTGGGGCAAGAGACCCAGTACTTC; CDR3aa: CASSSTLGQETQYF
abundance: -; d_gene: TRBD2; v_gene: TRBV20-1; len: 15; j_gene: TRBJ2-2; CDR3nt: TGCAGTGCTAGCGGTAGCGGGGGGATGGACGGGGAGCTGTTTTTT; CDR3aa: CSASGSGGMDGELFF
abundance: -; d_gene: -; v_gene: TRBV4-2; len: 15; j_gene: TRBJ2-7; CDR3nt: TGTGCCAGCAGCCTCAGGGAAGGGGCCGCGTACGAGCAGTACTTC; CDR3aa: CASSLREGAAYEQYF
abundance: few; d_gene: -; v_gene: TRBV20-1; len: 15; j_gene: TRBJ2-2; CDR3nt: TGCAGTGCTTTGGCGGGACAGTGGAACACCGGGGAGCTGTTTTTT; CDR3aa: CSALAGQWNTGELFF